This T cell receptor beta chain was sequenced during a study of shared clonotypes between healthy human individuals. Study findings and constraints: Investigators expected sequencing depth to affect clonotype sharing among donors. Shared clonotypes: approximately 5% naive CD4, about 3.3% naive CD8, 2% to 2.5% memory CD4, under 0.45% memory CD8.

From germline, CDR1 is SGHDN and CDR2 FVKESK. V gave up 1 base and J gave up 4 bases, with 19 bases separating them. The CDR3 spans 17 residues. The assay was immunoSEQ multiplex PCR, and TCRdb's table has in-frame clones only and misses some. The sample lists about 2.1 million clones; approximately 92% were seen once. Notes on this clone: Its specificity is not known.

As defined, naive CD8 cells were CD45RO-negative and positively selected for CCR7, with terminally differentiated effector memory CD45RA+ cells excluded. The sequenced sample was naive CD8+ T cells from PBMCs. The V gene is TRBV14, the J gene TRBJ1-1; no clear D. This clonotype was obtained from a man younger than 30 in good health. Some clones in this sample may be carry-over from other donors' samples. CDR3 loop: CASSQARGIGGFTEAFF. The CDR3 DNA reads TGTGCCAGCAGCCAAGCTCGAGGGATCGGAGGCTTCACTGAAGCTTTCTTT.